This TCR beta chain was profiled in a study of blood T cell repertoires in COVID-19. J was trimmed by 6 bases and V by 3 bases; bases with no gene match: 3. The length of the CDR3 is 14 residues. The germline V gene has CDR1 SEHNR and CDR2 FQNEAQ (reference sequence). Assay: immunoSEQ multiplex PCR; the TCRdb copy retains only in-frame clones and omits some. The table lists roughly 67,000 clones, roughly 90% of them singletons. J is TRBJ2-4 and V is TRBV7-9, with TRBD1 matching over 9 bases. The source of this sequence is a man aged 50 to 59 with active COVID-19. Sequenced: peripheral blood. This CDR3 is CASSLTGGGNIQYF. In DNA, the CDR3 is TGTGCCAGCAGCTTGACAGGGGGAGGAAACATTCAGTACTTC.